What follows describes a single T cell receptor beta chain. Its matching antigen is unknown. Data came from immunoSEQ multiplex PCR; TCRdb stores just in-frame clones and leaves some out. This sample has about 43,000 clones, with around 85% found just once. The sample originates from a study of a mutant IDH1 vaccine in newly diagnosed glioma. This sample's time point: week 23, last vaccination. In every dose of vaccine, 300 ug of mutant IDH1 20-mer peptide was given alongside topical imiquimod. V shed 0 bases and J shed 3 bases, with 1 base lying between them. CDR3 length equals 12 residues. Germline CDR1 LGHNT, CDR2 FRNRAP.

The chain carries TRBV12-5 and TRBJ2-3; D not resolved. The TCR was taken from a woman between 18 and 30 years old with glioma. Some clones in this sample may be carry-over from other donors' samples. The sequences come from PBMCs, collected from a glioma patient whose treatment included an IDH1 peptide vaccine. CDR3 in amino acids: CASGLVTDTQYF. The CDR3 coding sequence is TGTGCTAGTGGTTTGGTAACAGATACGCAGTATTTT.